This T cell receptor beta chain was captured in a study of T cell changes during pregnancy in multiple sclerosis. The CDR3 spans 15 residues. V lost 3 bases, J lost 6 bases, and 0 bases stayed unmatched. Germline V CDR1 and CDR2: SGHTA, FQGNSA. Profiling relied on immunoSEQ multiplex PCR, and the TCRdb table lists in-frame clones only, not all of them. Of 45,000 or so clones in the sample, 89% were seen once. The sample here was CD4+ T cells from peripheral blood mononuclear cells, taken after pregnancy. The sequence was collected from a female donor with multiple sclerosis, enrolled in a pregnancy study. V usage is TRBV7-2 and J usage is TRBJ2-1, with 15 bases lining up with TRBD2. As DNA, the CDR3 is TGTGCCAGCAGCTTGGGACTAGCGGGAGGCAATGAGCAGTTCTTC. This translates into CASSLGLAGGNEQFF.